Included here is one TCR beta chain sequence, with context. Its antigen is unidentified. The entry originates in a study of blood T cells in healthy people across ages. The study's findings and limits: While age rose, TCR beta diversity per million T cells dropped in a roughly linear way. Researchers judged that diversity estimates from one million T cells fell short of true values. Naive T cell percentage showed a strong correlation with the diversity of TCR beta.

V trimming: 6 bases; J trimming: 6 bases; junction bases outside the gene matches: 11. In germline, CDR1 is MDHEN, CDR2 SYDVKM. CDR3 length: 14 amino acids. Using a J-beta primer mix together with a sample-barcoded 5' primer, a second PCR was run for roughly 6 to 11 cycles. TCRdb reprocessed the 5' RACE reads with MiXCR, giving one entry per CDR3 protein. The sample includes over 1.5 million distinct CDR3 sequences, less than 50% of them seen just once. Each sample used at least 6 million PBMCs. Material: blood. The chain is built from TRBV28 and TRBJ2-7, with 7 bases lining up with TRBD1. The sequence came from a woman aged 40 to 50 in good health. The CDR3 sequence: CASRIGGRGSEQYF. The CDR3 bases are TGTGCCAGCAGGATAGGGGGCAGGGGCTCCGAGCAGTACTTC.